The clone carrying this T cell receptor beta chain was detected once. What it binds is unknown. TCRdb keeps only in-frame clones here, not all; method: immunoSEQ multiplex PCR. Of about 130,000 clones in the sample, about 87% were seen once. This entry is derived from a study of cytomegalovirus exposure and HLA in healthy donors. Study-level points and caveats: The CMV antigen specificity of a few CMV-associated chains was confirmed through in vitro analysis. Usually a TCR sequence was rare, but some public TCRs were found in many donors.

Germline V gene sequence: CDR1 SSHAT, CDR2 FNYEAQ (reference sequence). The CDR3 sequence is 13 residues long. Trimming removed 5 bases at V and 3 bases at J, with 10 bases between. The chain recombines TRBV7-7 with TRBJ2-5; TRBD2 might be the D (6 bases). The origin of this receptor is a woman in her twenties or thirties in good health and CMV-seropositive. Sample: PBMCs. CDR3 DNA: TGTGCCAGCAGCACCGGAGGGAAAGAGACCCAGTACTTC. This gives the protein CASSTGGKETQYF.